Presented here are 22 T cell receptor beta chains from one specimen sequenced in a study of cytomegalovirus exposure and HLA in healthy donors. Sequencing used immunoSEQ multiplex PCR; TCRdb keeps in-frame clones, though not all of them. The sample consists of approximately 100,000 clones, about nine tenths of them appearing once. Sequenced: PBMCs. The receptors were gathered from a woman aged 18-29 years in good health and CMV-seronegative.

This clone was seen many times. The chain employs TRBV4-3 and TRBJ2-2; D gene uncertain. CDR1 and CDR2 from the germline V gene are LGHNA and YSLEER. The CDR3 consists of 16 residues. Trimming cost V 1 base and J 3 bases, with 12 bases left between them. Here the CDR3 reads CASSQVSYRDTGELFF. CDR3 sequence (DNA): TGCGCCAGCAGCCAAGTTTCCTACAGAGACACCGGGGAGCTGTTTTTT.

The rearrangement uses TRBV28 and TRBJ2-7; no reliable D call. Germline assignment: CDR1 MDHEN and CDR2 SYDVKM. The CDR3 is 12 amino acids. The V end lost 3 bases, the J end lost 5 bases, and 8 bases lay between the germline ends. In DNA form, the CDR3 reads TGTGCCAGCAGTTTGATCACTAACGAGCAGTACTTC. Translation: CASSLITNEQYF.

The chain joins TRBV21-1 to TRBJ2-1; the table's D call TRBD2 went unverified against the DNA. TRBV21-1 is an annotated pseudogene. The CDR3 totals 18 residues. The CDR3 DNA is TGTGCCAGCAAGGGGACTAGCGGGGGTTACCAACCCTACAATGAGCAGTTCTTC. Residues: CASKGTSGGYQPYNEQFF.

This clone was found once. The J gene is TRBJ1-4, the V gene TRBV5-1; the D gene is possibly TRBD1 (6 bases). V lost 4 bases and J 6 bases, leaving 16 bases between the germline ends. The germline CDR1 and CDR2 sequences are SGHRS and YFSETQ. This CDR3 is 15 amino acids long. The CDR3 sequence: CASSHAKGGHEKLFF. The CDR3 DNA follows: TGCGCCAGCAGCCACGCTAAGGGGGGGCATGAAAAACTGTTTTTT.

The chain couples TRBV13 to TRBJ2-7; no clear D. The CDR3 consists of 16 residues. Trimming removed 1 base at V and 0 bases at J, with 13 bases between. CDR1 and CDR2 from the germline V gene are PRHDT and FYEKMQ (reference sequence). This chain's CDR3 is CASSLAGGLSSYEQYF. CDR3 bases: TGTGCCAGCAGCTTAGCGGGTGGCCTAAGCTCCTACGAGCAGTACTTC.

The gene calls are TRBV30 and TRBJ2-7; TRBD1 matches 8 bases. The CDR3 extends over 13 amino acids. Germline-derived CDR1 and CDR2 are GTSNPN and SVGIG (reference sequence). The J segment lost 4 bases and the V segment lost 4 bases, leaving 6 bases of the junction unmatched. The CDR3 DNA is TGTGCCTGGACGACAGGGGCGGGGTACGAGCAGTACTTC. Residues: CAWTTGAGYEQYF. The whole variable domain, filled in from reference TRBV30 and TRBJ2-7, reads SQTIHQWPATLVQPVGSPLSLECTVEGTSNPNLYWYRQAAGRGLQLLFYSVGIGQISSEVPQNLSASRPQDRQFILSSKKLLLSDSGFYLCAWTTGAGYEQYFGPGTRLTVT.

The chain has TRBV6-6 and TRBJ2-5, with 8 bases identical to TRBD2. CDR3 length: 14 amino acids. V was pared by 7 bases and J by 1 base, with 5 bases of the junction left unmatched. CDR1 and CDR2 from the germline V gene are MNHNY and SVGAGI (reference sequence). The CDR3 nucleotides are TGTGCCAGCATTGGTAGCGGGGCCCAAGAGACCCAGTACTTC. Translation gives CASIGSGAQETQYF.

The chain joins TRBV5-1 to TRBJ1-5; D not certain. Germline V CDR1 and CDR2: SGHRS, YFSETQ. CDR3 length: 15 amino acids. V shed 1 base and J shed 0 bases, with 8 bases lying between them. For the CDR3, the DNA is TGCGCCAGCAGCTTGTTCCCCAATAGCAATCAGCCCCAGCATTTT. It specifies CASSLFPNSNQPQHF.

This CDR3 is CASGLGSGGFGDTQYF. The CDR3 bases are TGTGCCAGCGGGCTCGGGTCGGGAGGGTTCGGAGATACGCAGTATTTT. The V and J genes are TRBV2 and TRBJ2-3; 8 bases are shared with TRBD2. Germline V gene sequence: CDR1 SNHLY, CDR2 FYNNEI. The V segment lost 8 bases and the J segment 5 bases; nucleotides outside the gene matches: 15. This CDR3 has 16 residues. The full variable domain, in which reference TRBV2 and TRBJ2-3 provide the parts outside the CDR3, is EPEVTQTPSHQVTQMGQEVILRCVPISNHLYFYWYRQILGQKVEFLVSFYNNEISEKSEIFDDQFSVERPDGSNFTLKIRSTKLEDSAMYFCASGLGSGGFGDTQYFGPGTRLTVL.

The chain couples TRBV5-8 to TRBJ1-5; D might be TRBD1 (5 bases). The germline V and J ends were trimmed by 4 bases and 5 bases, with 13 bases remaining between them. The CDR3 covers 14 residues. CDR1 is SGHTS, CDR2 YDEGEE, per germline. CDR3 nucleotide sequence: TGTGCCAGCAGCCCCAGGGTGCTCCATCAGCCCCAGCATTTT. Its protein product is CASSPRVLHQPQHF.

This sequence joins TRBV7-9 and TRBJ2-7; 8 bases agree with TRBD1. The trim removed 5 bases at V and 5 bases at J, leaving 11 bases unmatched. Looked up from germline, CDR1 is SEHNR and CDR2 is FQNEAQ (reference sequence). CDR3 length equals 15 residues. CDR3 sequence (DNA): TGTGCCAGCAGCCCCCCTCCCGACAGGGGAGACGAGCAGTACTTC. Translation gives CASSPPPDRGDEQYF.

V is TRBV7-2 and J is TRBJ2-1; maybe TRBD1 (6 bases). Between the trimmed V and J ends, which lost 4 bases and 10 bases, there was a span of 14 bases. The germline gives CDR1 SGHTA, CDR2 FQGNSA. This CDR3 is built from 13 residues. CDR3 residues: CASSSQTGQEQFF. CDR3 sequence (DNA): TGTGCCAGCAGCTCCCAGACAGGTCAGGAGCAGTTCTTC.

The rearrangement links TRBV5-5 to TRBJ2-5, with 10 nucleotides matching TRBD2. Trimming at V came to 0 bases and at J to 0 bases, leaving 11 bases not matched to a gene. Germline-derived CDR1 and CDR2 are SGHKS and YYEKEE (reference sequence). CDR3 length: 19 amino acids. This chain's CDR3 is CASSLAWASGGDYQETQYF. The CDR3 nucleotides read TGTGCCAGCAGCTTGGCCTGGGCTAGCGGGGGCGATTACCAAGAGACCCAGTACTTC.

This chain joins TRBV4-3 and TRBJ1-6, with D tentatively TRBD1 (5 bases). V dropped 0 bases and J dropped 8 bases, with 8 bases sitting between them. The CDR3 is 14 amino acids. Looked up from germline, CDR1 is LGHNA and CDR2 is YSLEER. The CDR3 DNA follows: TGCGCCAGCAGCCAAGAAGGGGTTGATTCACCCCTCCACTTT. Translated, it gives CASSQEGVDSPLHF.

This chain joins TRBV5-1 and TRBJ2-1, with 10 positions matching TRBD2. The CDR3 contains 17 residues. V was clipped by 0 bases and J by 0 bases; unmatched bases: 3. Germline CDR1 SGHRS, CDR2 YFSETQ. In DNA form, the CDR3 reads TGCGCCAGCAGCTTGGCAGCGGGAGGGACCTCCTACAATGAGCAGTTCTTC. As protein: CASSLAAGGTSYNEQFF.

The chain combines TRBV5-1 with TRBJ1-1; 8 bases agree with TRBD1. The CDR3 is 15 amino acids. Germline V CDR1 and CDR2: SGHRS, YFSETQ. The J segment lost 3 bases and the V segment lost 1 base, leaving 5 bases of the junction unmatched. CDR3 nucleotide sequence: TGCGCCAGCAGCTTGATGACAGGGGCCGACACTGAAGCTTTCTTT. Translation: CASSLMTGADTEAFF.

This clone was detected once. Written as DNA, the CDR3 is TGTGCCTGGAGTGTAGGAGGTGCCAATGAGCAGTTCTTC. It is translated as CAWSVGGANEQFF. The genes are TRBV30 and TRBJ2-1; maybe TRBD2 (5 bases). The CDR3 covers 13 residues. Looked up from germline, CDR1 is GTSNPN and CDR2 is SVGIG (reference sequence). V was trimmed by 0 bases and J by 6 bases, leaving 9 bases between them.

The chain uses TRBV6-7 and TRBJ2-7; 8 bases match TRBD1. TRBV6-7 is placed among ORFs of uncertain function. CDR3 size: 16 residues. Trimming removed 2 bases from V and 0 bases from J; junction bases left unmatched: 6. The CDR3 region has the DNA TGTGCCAGCAGTTACCGGGACAGGCTGAGCTCCTACGAGCAGTACTTC. Residues: CASSYRDRLSSYEQYF.

The CDR3 here is CASSQESPGYGANVLTF. The CDR3 nucleotides read TGTGCCAGCAGCCAAGAATCCCCCGGGTATGGGGCCAACGTCCTGACTTTC. V and J are TRBV14 and TRBJ2-6, with no clear D. The CDR3 totals 17 residues. Trimming left V 0 bases short and J 3 bases short, with 12 bases between. Per the germline V gene, CDR1 is SGHDN and CDR2 is FVKESK.

The rearrangement links TRBV6-5 to TRBJ1-4; tentative D call: TRBD1 (6 bases). Trimming removed 0 bases from V and 8 bases from J, with 13 bases in between. CDR1 MNHEY and CDR2 SVGAGI come from the germline V gene. The CDR3 has 15 amino acids. CDR3 sequence: CASSYSRGIREKLFF. CDR3 nucleotide sequence: TGTGCCAGCAGTTACTCGAGGGGGATCCGGGAAAAACTGTTTTTT.

Only a few counts were recorded for this clone. The chain is built from TRBV6-5 and TRBJ2-7; a possible D gene is TRBD1 (5 bases). From germline, CDR1 is MNHEY and CDR2 SVGAGI. With 0 bases removed from V and 6 bases from J, the gap between germline ends came to 9 bases. The CDR3 covers 13 residues. In DNA, the CDR3 is TGTGCCAGCAGTTACTCTAGGGGAACCGAGCAGTACTTC. As protein: CASSYSRGTEQYF.

The rearrangement links TRBV6-1 to TRBJ2-5; 7 nucleotides line up with TRBD1. V lost 9 bases, J lost 1 base, and 8 bases stayed unmatched. This CDR3 has 14 amino acids. CDR1 and CDR2 from the germline V gene are MNHNS and SASEGT. The CDR3 DNA is TGTGCCAGTCGGAAACGGGACAGCCAAGAGACCCAGTACTTC. It codes for CASRKRDSQETQYF.